This TCR beta chain was obtained from a study of T cells in Graves' hyperthyroidism and ophthalmopathy. At the level of the study: Blood from the periphery was taken at initial diagnosis, before any treatment.

RNA transcripts gave rise to amplified TCR beta CDR3 regions. First-round RT-PCR with HTBI primers amplified the TCR CDR3 region. TCRdb re-called the multiplex PCR reads with MiXCR, one entry per CDR3 protein. This sample has 750,000 to 900,000 distinct CDR3 sequences, with 38% found just once. Germline V CDR1 and CDR2: ENHRY, SYGVKD. Germline trimming cut 6 bases from V and 8 bases from J; bases unmatched to any gene: 12. This CDR3 region has 15 residues. The PBMCs were taken from roughly 9.3 ml of fresh peripheral blood. About this clonotype itself: Its matching antigen is unknown. Being one base from a much bigger clone, this may be a read error.

Points from the study as a whole: Ophthalmopathy, as predicted by the model, came a median about seven months after the prediction.

J is TRBJ1-2 and V is TRBV10-3; 10 bases line up with TRBD1. The sequence was collected from a man younger than 30 with Graves' hyperthyroidism. Sequenced material: blood. CDR3 residues: CAISETPGTGDGYTF. As DNA, the CDR3 is TGTGCCATCAGCGAAACACCTGGGACAGGGGACGGCTACACCTTC.